Each of the 9 T cell receptor beta chains below was sequenced from the same sample in a study of CD4 T cell repertoires in COVID-19. Sequencing was done directly on freshly isolated, uncultured memory T cells. Profiled with immunoSEQ multiplex PCR; TCRdb holds only in-frame clones, not every one. The sample records about 24,000 clones, over 90% being singletons. Sequenced material: circulating follicular helper CD4+ T cells (cTfh) from blood, taken before the COVID-19 pandemic. These receptor sequences come from a human donor who had COVID-19.

The rearrangement joins TRBV7-2 to TRBJ1-5; D unclear. Trimming removed 0 bases at V and 2 bases at J, with 5 bases between. Germline V gene sequence: CDR1 SGHTA, CDR2 FQGNSA. The CDR3 contains 14 residues. In DNA form, the CDR3 reads TGTGCCAGCAGCTTAGCCCATCGCAATCAGCCCCAGCATTTT. Its protein product is CASSLAHRNQPQHF. Based on the CDR3 plus reference TRBV7-2 and TRBJ1-5, the full variable domain is GAGVSQSPSNKVTEKGKDVELRCDPISGHTALYWYRQSLGQGLEFLIYFQGNSAPDKSGLPSDRFSAERTGGSVSTLTIQRTQQEDSAVYLCASSLAHRNQPQHFGDGTRLSIL.

CDR3 protein: CASSLITGGKETQYF. The CDR3 DNA is TGTGCCAGCAGCTTAATAACAGGGGGGAAAGAGACCCAGTACTTC. V gene TRBV7-9 combines with J gene TRBJ2-5; 8 bases fit TRBD1. The CDR3 runs to 15 residues. With V trimmed by 2 bases and J by 3 bases, 5 bases remained unmatched. The germline CDR1 and CDR2 sequences are SEHNR and FQNEAQ (reference sequence).

About this clone itself: This specimen includes other DNA sequences encoding the same CDR3. The chain has TRBV6-5 and TRBJ2-3, with 12 bases lining up with TRBD2. Germline trimming cut 5 bases from V and 1 base from J; bases unmatched to any gene: 1. CDR3 length equals 15 residues. Germline lookup yields CDR1 MNHEY and CDR2 SVGAGI. In nucleotides, the CDR3 is TGTGCCAGCAGTCTAGCGGGAGGGGGCACAGATACGCAGTATTTT. Its translation is CASSLAGGGTDTQYF.

The V call is TRBV6-1, the J call TRBJ2-6, with a possible D match to TRBD1 (5 bases). CDR3 length equals 15 residues. Germline V gives CDR1 MNHNS, CDR2 SASEGT. V was shortened by 2 bases and J by 1 base, with 6 bases between the two germline ends. CDR3 coding DNA: TGTGCCAGCAGTGAACAGGGATCTGGGGCCAACGTCCTGACTTTC. Encoded protein: CASSEQGSGANVLTF.

This chain connects TRBV11-3 to TRBJ1-1, with 7 positions matching TRBD1. V was clipped by 4 bases and J by 5 bases; unmatched bases: 4. Germline values: CDR1 SGHNT, CDR2 YENEEA. This CDR3 has 13 residues. DNA of the CDR3: TGTGCCAGCAGCTCCCAGGGGGGAACTGAAGCTTTCTTT. It translates to CASSSQGGTEAFF.

The CDR3: CASSLRTGYGYTF. The CDR3 nucleotides are TGTGCCAGCAGTCTCCGGACAGGCTATGGCTACACCTTC. V is TRBV27 and J is TRBJ1-2, with 7 positions matching TRBD1. Germline V CDR1 and CDR2: MNHEY, SMNVEV (reference sequence). The junction had 4 bases not matched to a gene; V was cut back by 5 bases and J by 4 bases. The CDR3 is made up of 13 amino acids.

The chain employs TRBV18 and TRBJ1-1, with D possibly TRBD1 on 6 matching bases. V was pared by 6 bases and J by 1 base, with 21 bases between. From germline, CDR1 is KGHSH and CDR2 LQKENI. The CDR3 is 17 residues long. CDR3 amino acids: CASSSTGGNYRNTEAFF. The CDR3 DNA reads as TGTGCCAGCTCCAGCACTGGGGGCAACTATAGGAACACTGAAGCTTTCTTT.

The chain couples TRBV6-5 to TRBJ2-1, with D perhaps TRBD2 (7 bases). Germline V gene lookup returns CDR1 MNHEY and CDR2 SVGAGI. The CDR3 is 16 residues long. Trimming pared 0 bases from V and 3 bases from J, leaving 12 bases between. The CDR3 coding sequence is TGTGCCAGCAGTTACTCCGGGGGCGGGGGCTACAATGAGCAGTTCTTC. Amino acid sequence: CASSYSGGGGYNEQFF.

V usage is TRBV5-5 and J usage is TRBJ1-2; 9 bases match TRBD1. Germline V gives CDR1 SGHKS, CDR2 YYEKEE (reference sequence). J gave up 8 bases and V 5 bases, and 13 bases lay outside the gene matches. CDR3 size: 15 residues. The CDR3 bases are TGTGCCAGCAGTTATCCGGGACAGGGAATTTTCGGCTACACCTTC. It codes for CASSYPGQGIFGYTF.